These 10 T cell receptor beta chains were sequenced from one sample in a study of neurological immune-mediated disorders. MiXCR, applied by TCRdb to the 5' RACE reads, yields one record per CDR3 protein. The repertoire holds 40,000 to 60,000 distinct CDR3 sequences, with 3% to 3.5% as singletons. The sample comprised PBMCs. These receptor sequences come from a man aged 40-50 years with multiple sclerosis.

At least ten counts were recorded for this clonotype. The V and J genes are TRBV6-5 and TRBJ2-7, with 12 nucleotides matching TRBD1. CDR1 MNHEY and CDR2 SVGAGI come from the germline V gene. The junction had 7 bases not matched to a gene; V was cut back by 5 bases and J by 5 bases. CDR3 size: 15 residues. CDR3 in amino acids: CASSLAGTGGDEQYF. For the CDR3, the DNA is TGTGCCAGCAGTCTTGCCGGGACAGGGGGCGACGAGCAGTACTTC.

This sequence joins TRBV9 and TRBJ1-2, with a tentative D call TRBD1 (5 bases). The germline CDR1 and CDR2 sequences are SGDLS and YYNGEE. The V end was cut by 2 bases, the J end by 0 bases, with 11 bases between. The CDR3 extends over 15 amino acids. DNA of the CDR3: TGTGCCAGCAGCGTGGTGGGGGATACTAACTATGGCTACACCTTC. Protein sequence: CASSVVGDTNYGYTF.

In this sample, this clonotype turned up a few times. The DNA for the CDR3 is TGTGCCAGCCGACATCGAGCAACTAGCGGGGGGGCCCCCCCAGATACGCAGTATTTT. It codes for CASRHRATSGGAPPDTQYF. The chain joins TRBV7-9 to TRBJ2-3; 13 bases fit TRBD2. The CDR3 length is 19 residues. Trimming took 8 bases from V and 4 from J; bases not matched to a gene: 18. The germline CDR1 and CDR2 sequences are SEHNR and FQNEAQ (reference sequence).

This clonotype was seen ten or more times. V is TRBV6-4 and J is TRBJ2-3; the D gene is possibly TRBD2 (5 bases). The ends were cut back, 5 bases at V and 2 bases at J, with 11 bases in the middle. The CDR3 extends over 14 amino acids. Germline V CDR1 and CDR2: MRHNA, SNTAGT. The CDR3 nucleotides read TGTGCCAGCAGTCCTGGACTTACCACAGATACGCAGTATTTT. Residues: CASSPGLTTDTQYF.

The table lists this clonotype with many counts. V usage is TRBV2 and J usage is TRBJ2-1, with D maybe TRBD1 (6 bases). The CDR3 length is 13 residues. V shed 7 bases and J shed 9 bases, with 16 bases lying between them. Germline CDR1 is SNHLY and CDR2 is FYNNEI. In DNA form, the CDR3 reads TGTGCCAGCACAGTACAGGGTTTAAGTGAGCAGTTCTTC. Translated, it gives CASTVQGLSEQFF.

This clonotype was seen repeatedly, ten times or more. The CDR3, as DNA: TGCAGCGTTGAAACAGCTTCTAACTATGGCTACACCTTC. This translates into CSVETASNYGYTF. J is TRBJ1-2 and V is TRBV29-1; no firm D call. This CDR3 is built from 13 residues. The germline gives CDR1 SQVTM, CDR2 ANQGSEA. V was clipped by 2 bases and J by 0 bases, with 7 bases between them.

Many counts were recorded for this clonotype. The J gene is TRBJ2-7, the V gene TRBV20-1; TRBD2 agrees at 9 bases. The germline CDR1 and CDR2 sequences are DFQATT and SNEGSKA (reference sequence). The CDR3 spans 15 residues. V dropped 6 bases and J dropped 3; count of bases not matched to a gene: 12. CDR3 loop: CSAGVAGAEFYEQYF. The DNA for the CDR3 is TGCAGTGCAGGGGTAGCGGGGGCCGAATTCTACGAGCAGTACTTC.

This clonotype was counted ten times or more. Written as DNA, the CDR3 is TGTGCCGTCCAACTTGGGAACACTGAAGCTTTCTTT. It yields the protein CAVQLGNTEAFF. This sequence joins TRBV19 and TRBJ1-1, with D hard to call. Germline CDR1 and CDR2: LNHDA and SQIVND (reference sequence). CDR3 length: 12 amino acids. The ends were cut back, 11 bases at V and 1 base at J, with 11 bases in the middle. Full variable domain (outside the CDR3, taken from reference TRBV19 and TRBJ1-1): DGGITQSPKYLFRKEGQNVTLSCEQNLNHDAMYWYRQDPGQGLRLIYYSQIVNDFQKGDIAEGYSVSREKKESFPLTVTSAQKNPTAFYLCAVQLGNTEAFFGQGTRLTVV.

This clonotype was found many times. The chain links TRBV29-1 to TRBJ1-1; D gene unclear. CDR1 is SQVTM and CDR2 is ANQGSEA in the germline V gene. The CDR3 runs to 11 residues. With 7 bases removed from V and 11 bases from J, the gap between germline ends came to 17 bases. CDR3: CSALGLNKAFF. The CDR3 DNA is TGCAGCGCCTTGGGTCTTAACAAGGCTTTCTTT.

This clonotype was detected many times. The chain has TRBV10-3 and TRBJ2-6; D remains unclear. CDR1 is ENHRY, CDR2 SYGVKD, per germline. CDR3 length: 16 residues. V lost 0 bases and J 4 bases, leaving 10 bases between the germline ends. Here the CDR3 reads CAISESKSRGANVLTF. The CDR3 nucleotides read TGTGCCATCAGTGAGTCGAAATCCCGAGGGGCCAACGTCCTGACTTTC.